This entry features one T cell receptor (beta chain) sequence. As yet, its antigen is unknown. The CDR3 has 14 residues. Germline V gene data show CDR1 as SGHAT and CDR2 as FQNNGV. The ends were cut back, 3 bases at V and 2 bases at J, with 9 bases in the middle. This specimen belongs to a study of T cell repertoires in cytomegalovirus infection. Study background: A matching HLA type, together with CMV infection, was signaled by public TCR beta signatures.

TCRdb processed the reads anew with MiXCR; each CDR3 protein has one entry. Of 150,000 to 200,000 distinct CDR3 sequences in the sample, 17% were seen once. Overall study findings and caveats: Of the TCR beta families, the public ones yielded a cumulative frequency that identified carriers of CMV plus the relevant HLA. Predominance within the ex vivo response was attributable to HLA-C-restricted CMV-specific TCR beta clonotypes.

The specimen sequenced was CD8+ T cells from PBMCs. This receptor was identified in a human donor in good health (CMV status not recorded). Some clones in this sample may be carry-over from other donors' samples. This chain connects TRBV11-2 to TRBJ2-3, with D uncertain. In DNA form, the CDR3 reads TGTGCCAGCAGCTTGGGCCGCGTCACAGATACGCAGTATTTT. As protein: CASSLGRVTDTQYF.